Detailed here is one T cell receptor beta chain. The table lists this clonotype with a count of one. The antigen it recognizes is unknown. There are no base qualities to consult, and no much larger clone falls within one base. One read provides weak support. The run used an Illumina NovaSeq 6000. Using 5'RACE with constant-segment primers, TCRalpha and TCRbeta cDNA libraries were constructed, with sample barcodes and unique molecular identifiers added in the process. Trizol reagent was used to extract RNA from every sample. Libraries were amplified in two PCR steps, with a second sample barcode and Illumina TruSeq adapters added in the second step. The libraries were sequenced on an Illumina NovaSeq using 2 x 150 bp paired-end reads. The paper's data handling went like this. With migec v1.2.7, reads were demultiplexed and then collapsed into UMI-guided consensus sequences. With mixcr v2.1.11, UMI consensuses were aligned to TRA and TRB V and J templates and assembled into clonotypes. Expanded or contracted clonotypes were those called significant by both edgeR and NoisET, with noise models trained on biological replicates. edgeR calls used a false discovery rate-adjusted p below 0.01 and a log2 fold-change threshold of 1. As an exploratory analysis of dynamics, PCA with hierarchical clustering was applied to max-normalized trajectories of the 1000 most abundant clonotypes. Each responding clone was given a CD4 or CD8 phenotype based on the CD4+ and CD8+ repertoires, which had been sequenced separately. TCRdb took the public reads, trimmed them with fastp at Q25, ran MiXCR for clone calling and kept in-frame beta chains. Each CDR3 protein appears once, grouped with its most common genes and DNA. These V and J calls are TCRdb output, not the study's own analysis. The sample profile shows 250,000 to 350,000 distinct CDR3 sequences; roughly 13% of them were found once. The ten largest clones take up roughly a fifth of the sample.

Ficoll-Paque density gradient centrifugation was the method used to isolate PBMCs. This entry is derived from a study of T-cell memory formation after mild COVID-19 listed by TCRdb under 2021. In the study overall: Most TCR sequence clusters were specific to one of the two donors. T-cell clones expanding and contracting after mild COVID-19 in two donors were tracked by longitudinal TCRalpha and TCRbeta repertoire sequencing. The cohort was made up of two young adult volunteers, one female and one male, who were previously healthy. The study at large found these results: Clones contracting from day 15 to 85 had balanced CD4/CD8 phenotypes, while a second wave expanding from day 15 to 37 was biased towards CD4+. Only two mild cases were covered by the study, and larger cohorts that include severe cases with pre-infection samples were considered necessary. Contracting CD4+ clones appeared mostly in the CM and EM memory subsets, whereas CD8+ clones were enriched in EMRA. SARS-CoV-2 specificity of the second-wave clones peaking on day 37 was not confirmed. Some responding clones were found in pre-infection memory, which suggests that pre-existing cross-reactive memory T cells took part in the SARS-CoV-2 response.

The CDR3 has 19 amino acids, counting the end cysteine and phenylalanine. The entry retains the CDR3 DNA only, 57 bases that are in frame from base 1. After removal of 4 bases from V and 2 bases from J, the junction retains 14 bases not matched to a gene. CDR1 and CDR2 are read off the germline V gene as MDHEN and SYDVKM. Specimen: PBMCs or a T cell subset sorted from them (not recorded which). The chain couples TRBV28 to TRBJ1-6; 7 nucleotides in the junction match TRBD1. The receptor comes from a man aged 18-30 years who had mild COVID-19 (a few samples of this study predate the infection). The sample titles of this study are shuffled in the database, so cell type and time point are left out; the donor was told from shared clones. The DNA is TGTGCCAGCAGTTCCAGGGGGTTTAGGAGGAGAACCTATAATTCACCCCTCCACTTT. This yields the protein CASSSRGFRRRTYNSPLHF.